The next 9 T cell receptor beta chains were all read from a single sample in a study of regulatory T cells in long-lasting Graves disease. Library construction for TCR beta used iRepertoire HTBI primers and Arm-PCR of CDR3 regions. Via MiXCR, TCRdb re-called the multiplex PCR reads, giving one row per CDR3 protein. The sample comprises 400,000 to 500,000 distinct CDR3 sequences, around 15% of which are singletons, and approximately 15% rests with the top ten. The time point is: newly diagnosed GD, antithyroid drugs for less than 3 months. After RNA was extracted from PBMCs, the TCR library was made from it. The same data also contributed to another study, on T cells in Graves' hyperthyroidism and ophthalmopathy.

Sequenced material: peripheral blood mononuclear cells (PBMCs), taken at new diagnosis, from a patient treated with antithyroid drugs. These TCRs come from a woman aged 50 to 60 with Graves disease.

The chain combines TRBV11-2 with TRBJ1-1; D call uncertain. Germline V gene data show CDR1 as SGHAT and CDR2 as FQNNGV. The CDR3 is made up of 13 amino acids. Trimming removed 0 bases at V and 5 bases at J, with 7 bases between. CDR3 DNA: TGTGCCAGCAGCTTAGAAATGGAAACTGAAGCTTTCTTT. Translation gives CASSLEMETEAFF.

This clonotype was recorded many times. The chain carries TRBV28 and TRBJ1-3, with a tentative D call TRBD1 (6 bases). Trimming stripped 5 bases from V and 3 bases from J, with 20 bases between. The V gene's germline CDR1 is MDHEN and CDR2 SYDVKM. The CDR3 totals 17 residues. The chain's CDR3 is CASSPWQGILVGNTIYF. CDR3 DNA sequence: TGTGCCAGCAGTCCCTGGCAGGGGATTCTTGTTGGAAACACCATATATTTT.

The V and J genes are TRBV28 and TRBJ2-7, with 7 bases fitting TRBD2. Trimming took 5 bases from V and 7 from J; bases not matched to a gene: 14. The CDR3 has 15 amino acids. Germline assignment: CDR1 MDHEN and CDR2 SYDVKM. This CDR3 is CASSPPTAGASEQYF. As DNA, the CDR3 is TGTGCCAGCAGTCCCCCCACTGCGGGAGCTAGTGAGCAGTACTTC.

Details on this clonotype: The DNA is left out, because the CDR3 cannot be placed on it with certainty; the CDR3 is given as TCRdb lists it. The chain recombines TRBV5-5 with TRBJ2-2; the table gives TRBD2 as D, unverified against the DNA. The germline V gene encodes CDR1 SGHKS and CDR2 YYEKEE (reference sequence). The CDR3 length is 17 residues, termini included. The CDR3 here is CASSTMGGVSDPGSCFF.

There are many counts of this clonotype. This chain connects TRBV7-9 to TRBJ1-2; 7 bases are a match to TRBD1. Looked up from germline, CDR1 is SEHNR and CDR2 is FQNEAQ (reference sequence). The CDR3 is 15 residues long. Trimming cost V 4 bases and J 3 bases; bases outside gene matches: 8. The CDR3 sequence: CASSWNSGTDYGYTF. In nucleotides, the CDR3 is TGTGCCAGCAGCTGGAATTCCGGGACAGACTATGGCTACACCTTC.

This clonotype showed up many times. The V and J genes are TRBV7-2 and TRBJ2-3; 9 bases agree with TRBD2. This CDR3 contains 20 residues. Losses at the gene ends were 2 bases for V and 3 bases for J; bases not matched to a gene: 18. Germline V gene data show CDR1 as SGHTA and CDR2 as FQGNSA. CDR3 bases: TGTGCCAGCAGCTTAACCTTCACTAGCGGGCCAACAAGGGGGACAGATACGCAGTATTTT. The encoded protein is CASSLTFTSGPTRGTDTQYF.

This clonotype was found many times. This chain links TRBV7-6 with TRBJ2-7, with TRBD1 matching 12 bases. Germline V gene data show CDR1 as SGHVS and CDR2 as FNYEAQ. This CDR3 spans 17 amino acids. Unmatched junction bases numbered 12, after V lost 3 bases and J lost 6 bases. CDR3: CASSLGSPGQGASEQYF. In DNA, the CDR3 is TGTGCCAGCAGCTTGGGATCCCCGGGACAGGGGGCCAGCGAGCAGTACTTC.

The table lists this clonotype with many counts. The gene calls are TRBV7-9 and TRBJ1-1; no definite D call. Trimming left V 1 base short and J 1 base short, with 7 bases between. From germline, CDR1 is SEHNR and CDR2 FQNEAQ (reference sequence). The CDR3 spans 14 residues. CDR3 amino acids: CASSLVPANTEAFF. In DNA form, the CDR3 reads TGTGCCAGCAGCTTAGTCCCCGCGAACACTGAAGCTTTCTTT.

In its sample, this clonotype was seen many times. CDR3 residues: CASSVGSRPVYEQYF. In DNA, the CDR3 is TGTGCCAGCAGCGTAGGTTCCAGACCGGTCTACGAGCAGTACTTC. This chain connects TRBV9 to TRBJ2-7; unclear D gene. CDR1 is SGDLS and CDR2 is YYNGEE in the germline V gene. The length of the CDR3 is 15 residues. Trimming took off 0 bases at V and 3 bases at J, with 13 bases between the two ends.